These 26 T cell receptor beta chains share one sample of origin, sequenced in a study of blood T cell repertoires in COVID-19. Sequencing used immunoSEQ multiplex PCR; TCRdb keeps in-frame clones, though not all of them. Among more than 100,000 clones listed, about 86% were seen once. Sequenced material: peripheral blood. Source of these receptors: a woman aged 45-65 years with acute or convalescent COVID-19.

The chain employs TRBV3-1 (or the pseudogene TRBV3-2) and TRBJ2-2; 13 bases align to TRBD2. This CDR3 has 16 amino acids. V trimming: 5 bases; J trimming: 6 bases; junction bases outside the gene matches: 6. CDR1 is LGHDT and CDR2 is YNNKEL in the germline V gene (reference sequence). CDR3 nucleotides: TGTGCCAGCAGCTACCGACTAGCGGGGGGCCCCGGGGAGCTGTTTTTT. This sequence encodes CASSYRLAGGPGELFF.

This sequence joins TRBV29-1 and TRBJ2-3, with 9 positions matching TRBD1. The length of the CDR3 is 13 residues. V was clipped by 7 bases and J by 4 bases; unmatched bases: 6. The germline V gene has CDR1 SQVTM and CDR2 ANQGSEA. The CDR3 is CSAHTGGADTQYF. Written as DNA, the CDR3 is TGCAGCGCCCACACAGGGGGCGCAGATACGCAGTATTTT.

This clone was observed once. The chain uses TRBV19 and TRBJ1-5; 8 bases are shared with TRBD1. The CDR3 sequence is 16 residues long. After removal of 5 bases from V and 4 bases from J, the junction contained 10 bases not matched to a gene. Germline V gene sequence: CDR1 LNHDA, CDR2 SQIVND (reference sequence). The CDR3 reads CASSPGGTGLNQPQHF. CDR3 sequence (DNA): TGTGCCAGTAGTCCGGGCGGGACAGGCCTAAATCAGCCCCAGCATTTT. Full variable domain (outside the CDR3, taken from reference TRBV19 and TRBJ1-5): DGGITQSPKYLFRKEGQNVTLSCEQNLNHDAMYWYRQDPGQGLRLIYYSQIVNDFQKGDIAEGYSVSREKKESFPLTVTSAQKNPTAFYLCASSPGGTGLNQPQHFGDGTRLSIL.

The chain combines TRBV6-2 or TRBV6-3 with TRBJ2-7, with 7 bases that match TRBD1. Germline V gives CDR1 MNHEY, CDR2 SVGEGT. The CDR3 sequence is 16 residues long. V was pared by 2 bases and J by 3 bases, with 10 bases of the junction left unmatched. This CDR3 reads CASSYAWDRDFYEQYF. The CDR3 DNA reads as TGTGCCAGCAGTTACGCATGGGACAGAGACTTCTACGAGCAGTACTTC.

The chain has TRBV19 and TRBJ1-1, with 9 bases identical to TRBD1. The CDR3 has 13 amino acids. Germline CDR1 and CDR2: LNHDA and SQIVND (reference sequence). With 5 bases clipped from V and 9 bases from J, the junction kept 7 bases outside the gene matches. Here the CDR3 reads CASSLSTGGKAFF. CDR3 coding DNA: TGTGCCAGTAGTCTGTCGACAGGGGGGAAAGCTTTCTTT. The full variable domain, with the rest looked up from reference TRBV19 and TRBJ1-1, is DGGITQSPKYLFRKEGQNVTLSCEQNLNHDAMYWYRQDPGQGLRLIYYSQIVNDFQKGDIAEGYSVSREKKESFPLTVTSAQKNPTAFYLCASSLSTGGKAFFGQGTRLTVV.

This chain uses TRBV12-3 or TRBV12-4 with TRBJ1-4, with a possible D match to TRBD1 (5 bases). V lost 4 bases to trimming and J lost 7 bases, with 10 bases between them. This CDR3 comprises 13 residues. The CDR3 DNA sequence: TGTGCCAGCAGTTACGGAGGGGTTGAAAAACTGTTTTTT. Its protein is CASSYGGVEKLFF.

The chain links TRBV18 to TRBJ1-1, with 7 bases matching TRBD1. This CDR3 region has 17 residues. Looked up from germline, CDR1 is KGHSH and CDR2 is LQKENI. The junction had 13 bases not matched to a gene; V was cut back by 1 base and J by 5 bases. For the CDR3, the DNA is TGTGCCAGCTCACCACTCCGTCAGGGGGATAGGTGGACTGAAGCTTTCTTT. It codes for CASSPLRQGDRWTEAFF.

This chain uses TRBV6-1 with TRBJ1-1; D is uncertain. V shed 2 bases and J shed 4 bases, with 5 bases lying between them. The CDR3 sequence is 12 residues long. Germline assignment: CDR1 MNHNS and CDR2 SASEGT. The CDR3 spells CASSEYSTEAFF. As DNA, the CDR3 is TGTGCCAGCAGTGAATACAGCACTGAAGCTTTCTTT.

This clone was detected once. The chain combines TRBV30 with TRBJ1-5, with 9 bases matching TRBD1. The ends lost 3 bases at V and 2 bases at J; junction bases unmatched: 5. CDR1 and CDR2 (germline): GTSNPN, SVGIG (reference sequence). This CDR3 region has 15 residues. For the CDR3, the DNA is TGTGCCTGGAGCTCCGGACAGGGGCGCAATCAGCCCCAGCATTTT. It translates to CAWSSGQGRNQPQHF.

The chain couples TRBV27 to TRBJ1-5; maybe TRBD1 (6 bases). This CDR3 spans 16 amino acids. V was pared by 8 bases and J by 0 bases, with 17 bases between. CDR1 is MNHEY and CDR2 is SMNVEV in the germline V gene (reference sequence). CDR3 nucleotides: TGTGCCAGCCAAGCCGACAGGCGGTATAGCAATCAGCCCCAGCATTTT. Translating gives CASQADRRYSNQPQHF.

With regard to this clone: One junction end does not reproduce the germline sequence, and a read error may be involved. The chain joins TRBV6-5 to TRBJ1-5; D may be TRBD1 (5 bases). This CDR3 region has 15 residues. The germline V gene encodes CDR1 MNHEY and CDR2 SVGAGI. The CDR3 DNA sequence: TGTGCCAGCAGAGCCCGACAGACTAGCAATCAGCCCCATCATTTT. Translation gives CASRARQTSNQPHHF.

V usage is TRBV7-9 and J usage is TRBJ2-7; tentative D call: TRBD1 (5 bases). V was pared by 6 bases and J by 0 bases, with 15 bases between. Germline lookup yields CDR1 SEHNR and CDR2 FQNEAQ (reference sequence). This CDR3 contains 15 residues. DNA of the CDR3: TGTGCCAGCAGACAAACAGGTCTTAGCTCCTACGAGCAGTACTTC. Translating gives CASRQTGLSSYEQYF.

The CDR3 bases are TGCGCCAGCAGTGAGCGAGGATCGGGCACAGATACGCAGTATTTT. The encoded protein is CASSERGSGTDTQYF. The chain employs TRBV10-1 and TRBJ2-3, with D hard to call. The CDR3 length is 15 residues. The V end was cut by 2 bases, the J end by 1 base, with 10 bases between. Germline V CDR1 and CDR2: WNHNN, SYGVQD (reference sequence).

The chain joins TRBV12-3 or TRBV12-4 to TRBJ1-2, with 7 bases lining up with TRBD1. This CDR3 has 11 amino acids. The V segment lost 5 bases and the J segment 6 bases; nucleotides outside the gene matches: 0. CDR3 protein: CASSDRDGYTF. The CDR3 DNA is TGTGCCAGCAGTGACAGGGATGGCTACACCTTC.

The rearrangement links TRBV11-2 to TRBJ1-6; D gene ambiguous. V was clipped by 6 bases and J by 5 bases, with 14 bases between them. Per the germline V gene, CDR1 is SGHAT and CDR2 is FQNNGV. CDR3 size: 15 residues. The CDR3, as DNA: TGTGCCAGCAGTAAAGGGAGGACGGATAATTCACCCCTCCACTTT. Encoded protein: CASSKGRTDNSPLHF.

J is TRBJ2-1 and V is TRBV10-2, with 8 nucleotides matching TRBD2. Germline-derived CDR1 and CDR2 are WSHSY and SAAADI. The CDR3 has 14 amino acids. Trimming cost V 4 bases and J 8 bases; bases outside gene matches: 7. CDR3 coding DNA: TGCGCCAGCAGTGTCAAGCGGGGGAAGGATGAGCAGTTCTTC. Protein: CASSVKRGKDEQFF.

The rearrangement uses TRBV30 and TRBJ2-1; possible D gene TRBD2, 6 bases. CDR1 and CDR2 (germline): GTSNPN, SVGIG (reference sequence). This CDR3 is built from 13 residues. V lost 3 bases and J lost 9, with 15 bases in between. CDR3 amino acids: CAWSRTTASEQFF. DNA of the CDR3: TGTGCCTGGAGCCGGACTACCGCTAGTGAGCAGTTCTTC.

Comments on this clone: One end of the junction varies from germline; a read error may be responsible. Here the CDR3 DNA reads TGTGCCAGCAGTCAAGGACTAGCGGGGGAAGAGACCCAGTACTTC. Translated: CASSQGLAGEETQYF. This chain joins TRBV3-1 (or the pseudogene TRBV3-2) and TRBJ2-5, with TRBD2 identical over 13 bases. The CDR3 length is 15 residues. Per germline, CDR1 LGHDT and CDR2 YNNKEL (reference sequence).

This rearrangement joins TRBV10-3 to TRBJ2-1, with D maybe TRBD2 (7 bases). V was shortened by 1 base and J by 4 bases, with 11 bases between the two germline ends. This CDR3 contains 15 residues. The V gene's germline CDR1 is ENHRY and CDR2 SYGVKD. In DNA, the CDR3 is TGTGCCATCAGTGAGTTAGGGGGGGCTTACAATGAGCAGTTCTTC. It codes for CAISELGGAYNEQFF.

V is TRBV5-1 and J is TRBJ1-6, with D possibly TRBD1 on 5 matching bases. In germline, CDR1 is SGHRS, CDR2 YFSETQ. The V and J ends lost 4 bases and 7 bases respectively, with 15 bases between them. CDR3 size: 15 residues. The CDR3 loop is CASSPTHRTNSPLHF. CDR3 DNA: TGCGCCAGCAGCCCAACGCACAGGACAAATTCACCCCTCCACTTT.

The chain is built from TRBV6-5 and TRBJ1-4; 7 bases fit TRBD1. V shed 6 bases, J shed 4 bases, and the junction held 8 bases outside the gene matches. CDR3 length: 15 residues. Germline V gene sequence: CDR1 MNHEY, CDR2 SVGAGI. The CDR3 coding sequence is TGTGCCAGCAGGGCCTTACAGGGGAATAATGAAAAACTGTTTTTT. Translation gives CASRALQGNNEKLFF.

The sample holds a few counts of this clone. The chain links TRBV2 to TRBJ2-1, with 14 nucleotides matching TRBD2. With 7 bases clipped from V and 6 bases from J, the junction kept 11 bases outside the gene matches. The length of the CDR3 is 17 residues. Germline CDR1 reads SNHLY; CDR2 reads FYNNEI. CDR3 nucleotide sequence: TGTGCCAGCATGAGGACTAGCGGGGGGTCCTCCGTCAATGAGCAGTTCTTC. Its protein is CASMRTSGGSSVNEQFF.

The CDR3 protein is CASSLGRTYGYTF. CDR3 DNA sequence: TGCGCCAGCAGCTTGGGACGGACTTATGGCTACACCTTC. The rearrangement joins TRBV5-1 to TRBJ1-2; D call uncertain. The V gene lost 0 bases and the J gene lost 5 bases, with 8 bases spanning the gap. Germline V gene sequence: CDR1 SGHRS, CDR2 YFSETQ. This CDR3 contains 13 residues.

The V and J genes are TRBV30 and TRBJ1-1, with TRBD1 identical over 9 bases. Germline loops: CDR1 GTSNPN, CDR2 SVGIG (reference sequence). CDR3 length: 17 residues. V lost 2 bases to trimming and J lost 4 bases; unmatched junction nucleotides: 14. DNA of the CDR3: TGTGCCTGGAGTTTAAGACAGGGGGTTTCATGGGGCACTGAAGCTTTCTTT. Translation gives CAWSLRQGVSWGTEAFF.

This clone appeared once. J is TRBJ2-1 and V is TRBV3-1 (or the pseudogene TRBV3-2), with D hard to call. Germline V gene sequence: CDR1 LGHDT, CDR2 YNNKEL (reference sequence). V gave up 0 bases and J gave up 2 bases, with 11 bases separating them. CDR3 size: 16 residues. CDR3 DNA sequence: TGTGCCAGCAGCCAAGAGGGCCGACGTACCTACAATGAGCAGTTCTTC. Translation: CASSQEGRRTYNEQFF.

V usage is TRBV6-2 or TRBV6-3 and J usage is TRBJ1-4, with D possibly TRBD1 on 6 matching bases. The CDR3 runs to 19 residues. Germline V CDR1 and CDR2: MNHEY, SVGEGT. The V and J ends lost 2 bases and 3 bases respectively, with 22 bases between them. The CDR3 DNA is TGTGCCAGCAGTTACCCAATTATGACAGGAGTTAAAGCTAATGAAAAACTGTTTTTT. It specifies CASSYPIMTGVKANEKLFF.